These T cell receptor beta chains were read from a single sample in a study of CD8 T cells in ankylosing spondylitis. TCRdb analysed the 5' RACE reads with MiXCR anew, one entry per CDR3 protein. The sample contains around 130,000 distinct CDR3 sequences, 12% to 15% of which appear only once. The sequenced material came from blood, either unsorted or a sorted T cell fraction (not recorded which). These receptor sequences come from a female donor with ankylosing spondylitis or in good health (not recorded which). The CDR3 runs from the conserved cysteine through the conserved F or W. Each record gives: J gene, V gene, CDR3 protein.

J: TRBJ2-7; V: TRBV9; CDR3: CASSVVPQFYEQYF
J: TRBJ2-3; V: TRBV27; CDR3: CVSSFRASTDTQYF
J: TRBJ2-2; V: TRBV20-1; CDR3: CSASRQKNTGELFF
J: TRBJ2-3; V: TRBV6-2/TRBV6-3; CDR3: CASSYVGGWGQPSSTDTQYF
J: TRBJ2-1; V: TRBV5-1; CDR3: CASSLAAGGRYNEQFF
J: TRBJ2-3; V: TRBV5-1; CDR3: CASSLDTGSTDTQYF
J: TRBJ1-1; V: TRBV29-1; CDR3: CSVVRSLDTEAFF
J: TRBJ1-1; V: TRBV21-1; CDR3: CASSPHDPNTEAFF
J: TRBJ1-1; V: TRBV12-3/TRBV12-4; CDR3: CASRTGCTEAFF
J: TRBJ1-1; V: TRBV7-3; CDR3: CASSFSVSTEAFF
J: TRBJ2-1; V: TRBV6-1; CDR3: CASFSPDTAFSNEQFF
J: TRBJ1-5; V: TRBV5-1; CDR3: CASSHRSGQPQHF
J: TRBJ2-6; V: TRBV12-3/TRBV12-4; CDR3: CASSLASRSLSGANVLTF
J: TRBJ2-7; V: TRBV20-1; CDR3: CSARGREWNYEQYF
J: TRBJ1-6; V: TRBV15; CDR3: CATSTDRNSPLHF
J: TRBJ1-2; V: TRBV3-1; CDR3: CASSQDMRSVSYGYTF
J: TRBJ2-7; V: TRBV6-5; CDR3: CASSSEPGTRSEQYF
J: TRBJ2-7; V: TRBV6-1; CDR3: CASRNSGSSKNEQYF
J: TRBJ2-3; V: TRBV28; CDR3: CASSPPVGRTSTDTQYF
J: TRBJ2-7; V: TRBV21-1; CDR3: CASSKGNCATTYEQYF
J: TRBJ1-5; V: TRBV7-2; CDR3: CASSPDSSNQPQHF
J: TRBJ2-1; V: TRBV7-6; CDR3: CASRPKPGLAGGPNEQFF
J: TRBJ2-7; V: TRBV29-1; CDR3: CSGGEGAPYEQYF
J: TRBJ2-2; V: TRBV14; CDR3: CAGSLGLPGGELFF
J: TRBJ1-2; V: TRBV10-3; CDR3: CAISEGGDYGYTF
J: TRBJ2-5; V: TRBV5-1; CDR3: CASSPFDREQETQYF
J: TRBJ2-3; V: TRBV5-1; CDR3: CASTPGLSTDTQYF
J: TRBJ2-3; V: TRBV7-3; CDR3: CASSFRLAGGADTQYF
J: TRBJ2-7; V: TRBV20-1; CDR3: CSVPRQGDRGAEQYF
J: TRBJ2-1; V: TRBV11-2; CDR3: CASSLSGSGQFF
J: TRBJ2-7; V: TRBV5-1; CDR3: CASSTAVSSYEQYF
J: TRBJ1-5; V: TRBV7-6; CDR3: CASSQGTTNSNQPQHF
J: TRBJ1-2; V: TRBV7-9; CDR3: CASSRGGADYGYTF
J: TRBJ2-1; V: TRBV18; CDR3: CASSPRQGTLNEQFF
J: TRBJ2-7; V: TRBV19; CDR3: CASSPSGFVSHEQYF
J: TRBJ2-5; V: TRBV15; CDR3: CATSRVQSQETQYF
J: TRBJ2-7; V: TRBV3-1; CDR3: CASSRGREISYEQYF
J: TRBJ1-2; V: TRBV20-1; CDR3: CSDHRGASYGYTF
J: TRBJ2-1; V: TRBV7-2; CDR3: CASSLIDRGSSYNEQFF
J: TRBJ1-3; V: TRBV12-3/TRBV12-4; CDR3: CASKHPGGYSGNTIYF
J: TRBJ1-2; V: TRBV18; CDR3: CASSLRQLAEYGYTF